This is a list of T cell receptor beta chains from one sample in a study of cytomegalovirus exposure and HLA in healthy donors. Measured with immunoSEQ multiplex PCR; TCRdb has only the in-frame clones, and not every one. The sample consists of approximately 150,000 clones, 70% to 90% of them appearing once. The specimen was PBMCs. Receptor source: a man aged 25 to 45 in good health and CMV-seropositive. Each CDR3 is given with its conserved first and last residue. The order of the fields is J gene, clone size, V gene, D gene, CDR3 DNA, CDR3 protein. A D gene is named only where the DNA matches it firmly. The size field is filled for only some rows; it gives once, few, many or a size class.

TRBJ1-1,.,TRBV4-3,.,TGCGCCAGCCAATACGGAACGGGCACTGAAGCTTTCTTT,CASQYGTGTEAFF
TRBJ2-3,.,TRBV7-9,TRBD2,TGTGCCAGCAGCACTAGACTAGCGGGGGGGTACGGAGATACGCAGTATTTT,CASSTRLAGGYGDTQYF
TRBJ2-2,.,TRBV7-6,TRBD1,TGTGCCAGCAGCTTACGCGATTGGACAGGGAACACCGGGGAGCTGTTTTTT,CASSLRDWTGNTGELFF
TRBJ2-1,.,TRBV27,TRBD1,TGTGCCAGCAGTTTGCAAGGGACAGGGGGCTACAATGAGCAGTTCTTC,CASSLQGTGGYNEQFF
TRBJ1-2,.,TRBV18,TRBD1,TGTGCCAGCTCACCCTCCGGGACAGACGGCTACACCTTC,CASSPSGTDGYTF
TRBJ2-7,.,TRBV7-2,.,TGTGCCAGCAGCCTCGGGGGACGGACATACGAGCAGTACTTC,CASSLGGRTYEQYF
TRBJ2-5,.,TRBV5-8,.,TGTGCCAGCAGCTGGGGGGTGGGACAGCAAGAGACCCAGTACTTC,CASSWGVGQQETQYF
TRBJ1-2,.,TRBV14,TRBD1,TGTGCCAGCAGCCACAGAAGAATGACCGGGACAGGTCCTGGCTACACCTTC,CASSHRRMTGTGPGYTF
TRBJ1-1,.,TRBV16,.,TGTGCCAGCAGCCAATTCCTAGACGGGTATTATGAAGCTTTCTTT,CASSQFLDGYYEAFF
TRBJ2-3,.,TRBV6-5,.,TGTGCCAGCAGTTCCTACACAGATACGCAGTATTTT,CASSSYTDTQYF
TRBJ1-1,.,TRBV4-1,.,TGCGCCAGCAGCCAAGAAGACAGGTACACTGAAGCTTTCTTT,CASSQEDRYTEAFF
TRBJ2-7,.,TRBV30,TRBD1,TGTGCCTGGGCCCGGGACAGGGTGGGCGAGCAGTACTTC,CAWARDRVGEQYF
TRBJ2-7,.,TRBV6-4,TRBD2,TGTGCCAGCCTGACTAGCGGGGACCCCTACGAGCAGTACTTC,CASLTSGDPYEQYF
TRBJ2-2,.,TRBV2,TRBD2,TGTGCCAGCAGTGAAATGCTAGCGGCCACGAACACCGGGGAGCTGTTTTTT,CASSEMLAATNTGELFF
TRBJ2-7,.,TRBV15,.,TGTGCCACCAGCAGCTCCCAGGGGCTAAACGAGCAGTACTTC,CATSSSQGLNEQYF
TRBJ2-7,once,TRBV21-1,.,TGTGCCAGCACCAGGGAGCAGTACTTC,CASTREQYF
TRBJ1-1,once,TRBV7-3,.,TGTGCCAGCAGCCTCGGGGGTAGGGGGAACACTGAAGCTTTCTTT,CASSLGGRGNTEAFF
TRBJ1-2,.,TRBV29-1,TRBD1,TGCAGCGTTGAACAGGGGGTGGGGATCGATGGCTACACCTTC,CSVEQGVGIDGYTF
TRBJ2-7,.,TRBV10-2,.,TGCGCCAGCAGTGGACGGGGGGCCATTGGGTACGAGCAGTACTTC,CASSGRGAIGYEQYF
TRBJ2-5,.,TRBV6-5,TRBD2,TGTGCCAGCAGTCACTGGACTAGCGGGGCCCAAGAGACCCAGTACTTC,CASSHWTSGAQETQYF
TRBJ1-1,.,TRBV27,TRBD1,TGTGCCAGCAGCTTAACGGGACAGGGTTTTCTAGCTGAAGCTTTCTTT,CASSLTGQGFLAEAFF
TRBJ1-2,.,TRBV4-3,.,TGCGCCAGCAGCCAAGGTGACCTCGACAGAGGATATGGCTACACCTTC,CASSQGDLDRGYGYTF
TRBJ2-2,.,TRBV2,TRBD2,TGTGCCAGCAGTGGACTAGCGGGGATGGGCGGGGAGCTGTTTTTT,CASSGLAGMGGELFF
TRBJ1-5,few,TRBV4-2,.,TGTGCCAGCAGCCAAGATCTTTCGGGTCGGGCCCAGCATTTT,CASSQDLSGRAQHF
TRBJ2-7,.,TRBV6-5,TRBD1,TGTGCCAGCAGTTCCCCCTCGGGACAGGGCTTTCTACGGGAGTACTTC,CASSSPSGQGFLREYF
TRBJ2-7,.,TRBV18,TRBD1,TGTGCCAGCTCACCGGGACAGGCCGGAGAGCAGTACTTC,CASSPGQAGEQYF
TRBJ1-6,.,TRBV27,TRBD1,TGTGCCAGCAGCTCACAGGGGCCTGACTATAATTCACCCCTCCACTTT,CASSSQGPDYNSPLHF
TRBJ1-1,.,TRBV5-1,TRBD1,TGCGCCAGCATGAGTCAGGGGGACACTGAAGCTTTCTTT,CASMSQGDTEAFF
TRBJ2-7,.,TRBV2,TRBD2,TGTGCCAGCAGTGAACTGACTAGCGGGGGCCCTATCTACGAGCAGTACTTC,CASSELTSGGPIYEQYF
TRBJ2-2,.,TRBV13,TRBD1,TGTGCCAGCAGCTTAGGCTCACAGGGGCGGGACACCGGGGAGCTGTTTTTT,CASSLGSQGRDTGELFF
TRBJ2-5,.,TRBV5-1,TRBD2,TGCGCCAGCAGCTTGGCCGGGGGTAGCGGGGCTCAAGAGACCCAGTACTTC,CASSLAGGSGAQETQYF
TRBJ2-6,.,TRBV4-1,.,TGCGCCAGCAGCCAAGTCTCCCGGACATATTACTCTGGGGCCAACGTCCTGACTTTC,CASSQVSRTYYSGANVLTF
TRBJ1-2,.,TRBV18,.,TGTGCCAGCTCACCCGCGGCGGGATATGGCTACACCTTC,CASSPAAGYGYTF
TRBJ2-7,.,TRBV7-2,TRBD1,TGTGCCAGCAGCTCCCGGACAGGCGGACTCTACGAGCAGTACTTC,CASSSRTGGLYEQYF
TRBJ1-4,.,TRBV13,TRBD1,TGTGCCAGCAGCCTCCGGGACAGGGGGGATGAAAAACTGTTTTTT,CASSLRDRGDEKLFF
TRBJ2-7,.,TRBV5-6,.,TGTGCCAGCGCCGCGGCCCTCCATCCTTACGAGCAGTACTTC,CASAAALHPYEQYF
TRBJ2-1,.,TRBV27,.,TGTGCCAGCAGAGACTTTAGCTCCTACAATGAGCAGTTCTTC,CASRDFSSYNEQFF
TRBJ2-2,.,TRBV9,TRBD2,TGTGCCAGCAGCCCAAGCGGGGGGGCGATCACCGGGGAGCTGTTTTTT,CASSPSGGAITGELFF
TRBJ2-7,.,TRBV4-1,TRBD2,TGCGCCAGCAGCCCATTCCGCGGGGGAGGCTACGAGCAGTACTTC,CASSPFRGGGYEQYF
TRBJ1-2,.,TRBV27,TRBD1,TGTGCCAGCAGTCAGGGGGCAGACTATGGCTACACCTTC,CASSQGADYGYTF
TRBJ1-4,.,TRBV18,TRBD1,TGTGCCAGCTCCGGGGACAGGGTGACGGCTAATGAAAAACTGTTTTTT,CASSGDRVTANEKLFF
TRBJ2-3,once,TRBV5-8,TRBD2,TGTGCCAGCAGCTTGCGGGGGGGGGACGCAGATACGCAGTATTTT,CASSLRGGDADTQYF
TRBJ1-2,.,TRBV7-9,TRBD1,TGTGCCAGCAGTCCGGGACAGGGAGCCGATGGCTACACCTTC,CASSPGQGADGYTF
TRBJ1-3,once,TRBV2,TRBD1,TGTGCCAGGAGGACAGGCGGAAACACCATATATTTT,CARRTGGNTIYF
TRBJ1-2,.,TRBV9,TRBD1,TGTGCCAGCAGCGTAGTGAAGACAGGGGAGTATGGCTACACCTTC,CASSVVKTGEYGYTF
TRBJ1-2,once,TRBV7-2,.,TGTGCCAGCAGCTTACATGGGCTCACTAACTATGGCTACACCTTC,CASSLHGLTNYGYTF
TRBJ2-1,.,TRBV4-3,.,TGCGCCAGCAGCCCCCTCGTTGGGCACAATGAGCAGTTCTTC,CASSPLVGHNEQFF
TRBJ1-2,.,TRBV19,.,TGTGCCAGTTCTGGGGGCCCCTATGGCTACACCTTC,CASSGGPYGYTF
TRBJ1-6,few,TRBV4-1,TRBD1,TGCGCCAGCAGCCACGGGACAGAGAAATACAATTCACCCCTCCACTTT,CASSHGTEKYNSPLHF
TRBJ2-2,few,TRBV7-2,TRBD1,TGTGCCAGCAGCTTAGATATGGACAGGGTAGTTCGGGAGCTGTTTTTT,CASSLDMDRVVRELFF
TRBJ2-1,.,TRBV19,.,TGTGCCAGTAGTGTCCTCGGAGATGAGCAGTTCTTC,CASSVLGDEQFF
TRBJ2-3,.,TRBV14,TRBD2,TGTGCCAGCAGCTTAACTAGCGGGGGGATTAGGGACACAGATACGCAGTATTTT,CASSLTSGGIRDTDTQYF